This T cell receptor beta chain was observed in a study of OX40 agonist ivuxolimab in advanced cancers. Study information: Age averaged around 60 years (range roughly 23 to 79), and roughly 82% were male. Partial responses occurred in three patients (one hepatocellular carcinoma, two cutaneous melanoma).

Here immunoSEQ multiplex PCR was the method, and the copy in TCRdb shows in-frame clones only, minus some. The sample has about 14,000 clones, about 69% seen once; the top ten hold more than 30%. Study outcomes and limitations: CD4+ and CD8+ blood T cells expanded clonally by week 6 at 0.1 to 3.0 mg/kg.

V lost 5 bases, J lost 4 bases, and 6 bases stayed unmatched. This CDR3 region has 15 residues. CDR1 and CDR2 (germline): SGHTA, FQGTGA. As for this clone: What it binds is unknown.

Blood sampling took place at baseline, cycle 4 day 1, and cycle 7 day 1. The V and J genes are TRBV7-3 and TRBJ2-1, with TRBD2 identical over 9 bases. The sample was CD4+ or CD8+ T cells sorted from blood, taken in a trial of the OX40 agonist ivuxolimab. The receptor was derived from an adult with an advanced solid tumor such as melanoma, head and neck, liver or kidney cancer. CDR3 sequence reads: CASSTLAGIYNEQFF. The CDR3 coding sequence is TGTGCCAGCAGCACTCTAGCGGGGATTTACAATGAGCAGTTCTTC.